The T cell receptor beta chain described here comes from a study of cytomegalovirus exposure and HLA in healthy donors. The sample holds a few counts of this clone. Its antigen is undetermined. Donors were nominally healthy when sampled, though unrecorded immune exposures were likely. The PCR employed 60 Vbeta primers together with 13 Jbeta primers. Profiled with immunoSEQ multiplex PCR; TCRdb holds only in-frame clones, not every one. Of approximately 170,000 clones in the sample, roughly 80% were seen once. Germline values: CDR1 GTSNPN, CDR2 SVGIG (reference sequence). V was pared by 7 bases and J by 0 bases, with 3 bases of the junction left unmatched. The CDR3 has 12 amino acids. The study's findings and limits: Later work found most CMV-associated TCR beta chains apparently HLA-restricted. Later analysis associated a missense DCLRE1C variant with TCR beta V- and J-gene trimming.

Material: PBMCs. The TCR was taken from a man aged 50 to 60 in good health and CMV-seropositive. This chain connects TRBV30 to TRBJ2-7; TRBD1 matches 7 bases. The CDR3 region has the DNA TGTGCCTCCCGGGACAGCTCCTACGAGCAGTACTTC. Amino acid sequence: CASRDSSYEQYF.